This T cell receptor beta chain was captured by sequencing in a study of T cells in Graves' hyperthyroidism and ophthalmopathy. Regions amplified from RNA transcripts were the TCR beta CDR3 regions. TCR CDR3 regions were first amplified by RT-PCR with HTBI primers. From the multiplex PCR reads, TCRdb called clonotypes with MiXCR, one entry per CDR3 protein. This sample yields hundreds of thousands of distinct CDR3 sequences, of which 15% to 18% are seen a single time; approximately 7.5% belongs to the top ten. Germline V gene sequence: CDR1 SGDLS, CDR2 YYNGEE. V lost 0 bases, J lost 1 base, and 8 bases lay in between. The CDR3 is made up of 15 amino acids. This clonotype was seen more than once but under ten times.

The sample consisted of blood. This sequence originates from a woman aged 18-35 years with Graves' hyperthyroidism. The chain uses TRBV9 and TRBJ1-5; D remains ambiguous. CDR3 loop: CASSVGPESNQPQHF. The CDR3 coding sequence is TGTGCCAGCAGCGTAGGCCCAGAAAGCAATCAGCCCCAGCATTTT. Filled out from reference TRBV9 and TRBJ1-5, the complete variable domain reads DSGVTQTPKHLITATGQRVTLRCSPRSGDLSVYWYQQSLDQGLQFLIQYYNGEERAKGNILERFSAQQFPDLHSELNLSSLELGDSALYFCASSVGPESNQPQHFGDGTRLSIL.